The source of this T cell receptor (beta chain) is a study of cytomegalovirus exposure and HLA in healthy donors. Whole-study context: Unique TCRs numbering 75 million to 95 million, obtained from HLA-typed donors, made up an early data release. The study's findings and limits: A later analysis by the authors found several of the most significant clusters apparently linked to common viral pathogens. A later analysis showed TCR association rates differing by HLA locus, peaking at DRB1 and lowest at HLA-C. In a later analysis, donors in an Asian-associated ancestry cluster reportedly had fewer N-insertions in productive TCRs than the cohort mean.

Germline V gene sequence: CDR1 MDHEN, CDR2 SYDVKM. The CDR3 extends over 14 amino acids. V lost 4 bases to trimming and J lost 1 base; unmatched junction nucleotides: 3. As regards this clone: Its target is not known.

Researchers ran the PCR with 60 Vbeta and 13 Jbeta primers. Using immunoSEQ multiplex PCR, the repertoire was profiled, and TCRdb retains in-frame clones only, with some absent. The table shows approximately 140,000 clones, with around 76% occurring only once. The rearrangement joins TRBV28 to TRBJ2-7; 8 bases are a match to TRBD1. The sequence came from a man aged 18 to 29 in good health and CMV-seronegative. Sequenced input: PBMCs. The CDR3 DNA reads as TGTGCCAGCAGTTCCGGGACAGGATCCTACGAGCAGTACTTC. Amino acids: CASSSGTGSYEQYF. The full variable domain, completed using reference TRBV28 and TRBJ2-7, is DVKVTQSSRYLVKRTGEKVFLECVQDMDHENMFWYRQDPGLGLRLIYFSYDVKMKEKGDIPEGYSVSREKKERFSLILESASTNQTSMYLCASSSGTGSYEQYFGPGTRLTVT.